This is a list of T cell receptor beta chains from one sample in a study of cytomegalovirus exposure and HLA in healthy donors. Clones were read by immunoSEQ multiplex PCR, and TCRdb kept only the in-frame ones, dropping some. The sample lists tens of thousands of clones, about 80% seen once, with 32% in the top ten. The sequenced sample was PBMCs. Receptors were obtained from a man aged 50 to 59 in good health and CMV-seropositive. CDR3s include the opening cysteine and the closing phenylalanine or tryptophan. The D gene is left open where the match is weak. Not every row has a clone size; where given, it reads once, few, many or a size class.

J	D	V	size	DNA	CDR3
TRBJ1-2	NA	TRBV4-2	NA	TGTGCCAGCAGCCAAGAAGGTAGGGGGTCCTATGGCTACACCTTC	CASSQEGRGSYGYTF
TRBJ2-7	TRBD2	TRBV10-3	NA	TGTGCCATCAGTGGCTCCCTAGCGGGAACCTACGAGCAGTACTTC	CAISGSLAGTYEQYF
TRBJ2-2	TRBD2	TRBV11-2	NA	TGTGCCAGCAGCACTAGACTAGCGGGGCGTCCCGGGGAGCTGTTTTTT	CASSTRLAGRPGELFF
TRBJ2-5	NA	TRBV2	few	TGTGCCAGCAGTGCAACTCGGGAGACCCAGTACTTC	CASSATRETQYF
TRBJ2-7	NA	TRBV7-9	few	TGTTCCAGCAGCTTTCTGGGGGGTGGTGAGCAGTACTTC	CSSSFLGGGEQYF
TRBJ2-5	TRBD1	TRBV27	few	TGTGCCAGCAGTCCTTTGCGGGTCACCTTCGGGGAGGGGGACAGGGAAGAGACCCAGTACTTC	CASSPLRVTFGEGDREETQYF
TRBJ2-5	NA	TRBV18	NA	TGTGCCAGCTCGTCCGCCCCCGACATAGAGACCCAGTACTTC	CASSSAPDIETQYF
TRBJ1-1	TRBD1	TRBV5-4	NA	TGTGCCAGCAGCCTCGCGGGGGACAGGGTCGTGAACACTGAAGCTTTCTTT	CASSLAGDRVVNTEAFF
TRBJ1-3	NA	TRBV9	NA	TGTGCCAGCAGCGTGGCCAGCTCTGGAAACACCATATATTTT	CASSVASSGNTIYF
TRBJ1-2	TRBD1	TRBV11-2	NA	TGTGCCAGCAGCTTAGGGGGGACAGGAGCTCATGGCTACACCTTC	CASSLGGTGAHGYTF
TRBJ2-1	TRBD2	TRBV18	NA	TGTGCCAGCTCACCCTTGAGCCCAGCGGGAGGCAGCCATGAGCAGTTCTTC	CASSPLSPAGGSHEQFF
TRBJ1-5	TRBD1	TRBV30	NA	TGTGCCTGGAACAGGGGTCGGAATCAGCCCCAGCATTTT	CAWNRGRNQPQHF
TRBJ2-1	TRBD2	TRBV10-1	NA	TGCGCCAGCACCTCGGGACTAGCGGGAAAGGTGTTCTTC	CASTSGLAGKVFF
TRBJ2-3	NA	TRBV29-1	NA	TGCGCGGGTCAGGGGCGGGCAGATACGCAGTATTTT	CAGQGRADTQYF
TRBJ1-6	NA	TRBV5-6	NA	TGTGCCAGCAGCTCCCCGGTCCAGGGCTATAATTCACCCCTCCACTTT	CASSSPVQGYNSPLHF
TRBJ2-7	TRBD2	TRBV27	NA	TGTGCCAGCAGTTTAGGAGGGAGGGCTTCTTCCTACGAGCAGTACTTC	CASSLGGRASSYEQYF
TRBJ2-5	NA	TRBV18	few	TGTGCCAGCTCAGTGGGCAGGGGCCAAGAGACCCAGTACTTC	CASSVGRGQETQYF
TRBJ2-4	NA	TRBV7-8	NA	TGTGCCAGCAGCTTATTAGGGGCCCGGGGGAACAGTCAGTACTTC	CASSLLGARGNSQYF
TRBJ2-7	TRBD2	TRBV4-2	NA	TGTGCCAGCAGCCAAGGGACTAGCGTCACCTCTTTCTACGAGCAGTACTTC	CASSQGTSVTSFYEQYF
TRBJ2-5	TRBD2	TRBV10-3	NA	TGTGCCATCAGTCCGGGACTAGCGGGAGGGCACGAGACCCAGTACTTC	CAISPGLAGGHETQYF
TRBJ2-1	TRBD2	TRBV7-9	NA	TGTTCCAGCAATGTCCCGCTAGCGGGAGTGAATGAGCAGTTCTTC	CSSNVPLAGVNEQFF
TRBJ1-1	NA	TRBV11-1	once	TGTGCCAGCAGCTTAAGGAGGGGCAGTACTGAAGCTTTCTTT	CASSLRRGSTEAFF
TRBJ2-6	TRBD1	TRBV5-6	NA	TGTGCCAGCAGCTTGGTGACAGGGGCTGACTCTGGGGCCAACGTCCTGACTTTC	CASSLVTGADSGANVLTF
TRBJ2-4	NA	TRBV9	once	TGTGCCAGCAGCTCAGGAGGGGCTGGGAACATTCAGTACTTC	CASSSGGAGNIQYF
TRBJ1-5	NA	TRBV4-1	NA	TGCGCCAGCAGCCCCTGGCTTTCGAATAGCAATCAGCCCCAGCATTTT	CASSPWLSNSNQPQHF
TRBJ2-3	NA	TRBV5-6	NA	TGTGCCAGCAGCTTGGGGATCGCGGGCGCAGATACGCAGTATTTT	CASSLGIAGADTQYF
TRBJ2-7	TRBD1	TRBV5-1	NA	TGCGCCAGCAGCTTGGATACAGGGGACTACGAGCAGTACTTC	CASSLDTGDYEQYF
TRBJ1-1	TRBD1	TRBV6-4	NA	TGTGCCAGCAGTGACTCCTGGTGGACAGGGATCGCTGAAGCTTTCTTT	CASSDSWWTGIAEAFF
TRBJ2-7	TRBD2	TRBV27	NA	TGTGCCAGCTCTAGCGGGAGGGGTACATGGCGATCCTACGAGCAGTACTTC	CASSSGRGTWRSYEQYF
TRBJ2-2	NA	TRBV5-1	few	TGCGCCAGCAGCTTCAACCCCCGGCGGTTCGCGAACACCGGGGAGCTGTTTTTT	CASSFNPRRFANTGELFF
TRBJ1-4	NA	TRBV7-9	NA	TGTGCCAGCAGCTTAGTTGGGGCGGCTAATGAAAAACTGTTTTTT	CASSLVGAANEKLFF
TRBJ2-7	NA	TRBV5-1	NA	TGCGCCAGCAGCTTGGGGCGGGGTGGGTACGAGCAGTACTTC	CASSLGRGGYEQYF
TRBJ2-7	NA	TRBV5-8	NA	TGTGCCAGCAGCTTGTTGGGCAGGAACGAGCAGTACTTC	CASSLLGRNEQYF
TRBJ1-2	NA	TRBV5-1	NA	TGCGCCAGCAGCTTGGAGTTTGCAGCGGGTGTCTACACCTTC	CASSLEFAAGVYTF